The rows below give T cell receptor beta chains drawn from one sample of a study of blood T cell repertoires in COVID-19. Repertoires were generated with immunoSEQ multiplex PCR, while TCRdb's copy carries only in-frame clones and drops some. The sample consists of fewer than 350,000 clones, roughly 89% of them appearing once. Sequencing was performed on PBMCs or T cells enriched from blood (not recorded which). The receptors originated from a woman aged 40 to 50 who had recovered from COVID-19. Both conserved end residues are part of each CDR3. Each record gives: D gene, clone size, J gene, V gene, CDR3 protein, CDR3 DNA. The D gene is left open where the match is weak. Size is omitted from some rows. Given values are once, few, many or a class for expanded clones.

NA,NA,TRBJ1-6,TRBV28,CASKTGLYNSPLHF,TGTGCCAGCAAAACAGGCTTATATAATTCACCCCTCCACTTT
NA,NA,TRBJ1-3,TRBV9,CASSVESSSGNTIYF,TGTGCCAGCAGCGTAGAGTCGAGCTCTGGAAACACCATATATTTT
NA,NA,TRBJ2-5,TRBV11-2,CASSFGLIQETQYF,TGTGCCAGCAGCTTTGGACTCATCCAAGAGACCCAGTACTTC
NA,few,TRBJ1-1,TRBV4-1,CASSQGAGLLSHPEAFF,TGCGCCAGCAGCCAAGGCGCAGGCCTTTTATCTCATCCTGAAGCTTTCTTT
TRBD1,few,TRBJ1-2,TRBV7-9,CASSLDGTGTGYTF,TGTGCCAGCAGCTTAGACGGGACAGGGACTGGCTACACCTTC
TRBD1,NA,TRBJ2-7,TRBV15,CATSLPGTVGHEQYF,TGTGCCACCAGCCTTCCCGGGACAGTAGGGCACGAGCAGTACTTC
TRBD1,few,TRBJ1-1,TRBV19,CASSIGTGGRNTEAFF,TGTGCCAGTAGTATCGGGACAGGGGGTAGGAACACTGAAGCTTTCTTT
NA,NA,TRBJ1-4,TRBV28,CASSPGGSNEKLFF,TGTGCCAGCAGCCCCGGGGGAAGTAATGAAAAACTGTTTTTT
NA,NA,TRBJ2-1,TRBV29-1,CSVERSSYNEQFF,TGCAGCGTTGAGAGGAGCTCCTACAATGAGCAGTTCTTC
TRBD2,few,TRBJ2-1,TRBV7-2,CASSWGIAGGEQFF,TGTGCCAGCAGTTGGGGGATAGCGGGAGGGGAGCAGTTCTTC
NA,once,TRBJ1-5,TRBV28,CASSLKERQVNQPQHF,TGTGCCAGCAGTTTAAAGGAAAGACAGGTCAATCAGCCCCAGCATTTT
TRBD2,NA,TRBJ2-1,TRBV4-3,CASSQVALAGEHEQFF,TGCGCCAGCAGCCAGGTCGCCCTGGCGGGAGAGCATGAGCAGTTCTTC
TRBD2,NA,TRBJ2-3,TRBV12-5,CASGFTTSGSPPDTQYF,TGTGCTAGTGGTTTTACGACTAGCGGGAGTCCCCCAGATACGCAGTATTTT
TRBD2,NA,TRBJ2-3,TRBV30,CAWSLTGGVQYF,TGTGCCTGGAGTCTTACTGGGGGGGTGCAGTATTTT
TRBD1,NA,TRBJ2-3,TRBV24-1,CATSDLGQGSDTQYF,TGTGCCACCAGTGATCTAGGACAGGGATCGGATACGCAGTATTTT
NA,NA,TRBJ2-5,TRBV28,CATSRDLRETQYF,TGTGCCACCTCCAGGGATTTGCGAGAGACCCAGTACTTC
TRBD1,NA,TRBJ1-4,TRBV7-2,CASSPRGTATNEKLFF,TGTGCCAGCAGCCCCCGAGGGACAGCAACTAATGAAAAACTGTTTTTT
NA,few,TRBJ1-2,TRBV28,CASSLQDYGYTF,TGTGCCAGCAGTTTACAGGACTATGGCTACACCTTC
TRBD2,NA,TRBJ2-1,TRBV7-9,CASSYQGTSSRGVYNEQFF,TGTGCCAGCAGCTACCAGGGGACTAGCTCTAGAGGAGTCTACAATGAGCAGTTCTTC
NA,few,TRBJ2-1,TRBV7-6,CASSPITGTLSNEQFF,TGTGCCAGCAGCCCAATCACCGGGACACTCAGCAATGAGCAGTTCTTC
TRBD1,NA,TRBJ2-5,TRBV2,CASRKDRDSETQYF,TGTGCCAGCAGAAAGGACAGGGATAGTGAGACCCAGTACTTC
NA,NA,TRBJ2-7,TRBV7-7,CASSLRAGLSYEQYF,TGTGCTAGCAGCTTGAGGGCGGGCTTGTCCTACGAGCAGTACTTC
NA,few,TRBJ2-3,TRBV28,CASSGSSGGSASTQYF,TGTGCCAGCAGTGGCTCTTCAGGGGGGTCCGCAAGTACGCAGTATTTT
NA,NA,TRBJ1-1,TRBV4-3,CASSLRPRTANTEAFF,TGCGCCAGCAGCCTGAGGCCCCGGACAGCCAACACTGAAGCTTTCTTT
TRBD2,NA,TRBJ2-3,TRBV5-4,CASSPGTSGRKTDTQYF,TGTGCCAGCAGCCCGGGGACTAGCGGGAGAAAGACAGATACGCAGTATTTT
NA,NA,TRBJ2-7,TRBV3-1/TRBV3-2,CASADEGSPREQYF,TGTGCCAGCGCCGATGAGGGTTCCCCCCGCGAGCAGTACTTC
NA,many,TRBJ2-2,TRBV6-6,CASRLTGTQNTGELFF,TGTGCCAGCAGATTAACCGGGACTCAGAACACCGGGGAGCTGTTTTTT
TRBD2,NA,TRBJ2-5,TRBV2,CASTGTSGSGTQYF,TGTGCCAGCACCGGGACTAGCGGGAGCGGGACCCAGTACTTC
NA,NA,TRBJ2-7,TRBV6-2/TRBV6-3,CASSLGGLSSYEQYF,TGTGCCAGCAGTTTAGGCGGGCTTAGCTCCTACGAGCAGTACTTC
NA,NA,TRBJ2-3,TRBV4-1,CASSQDLRQGSTDTQYF,TGCGCCAGCAGCCAAGATCTTCGGCAGGGGAGCACAGATACGCAGTATTTT
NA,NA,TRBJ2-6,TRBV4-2,CARSGSGANVLTF,TGTGCCAGATCCGGCTCTGGGGCCAACGTCCTGACTTTC
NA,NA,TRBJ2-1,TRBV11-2,CASSLDPSYNEQFF,TGTGCCAGCAGCTTAGATCCGTCCTACAATGAGCAGTTCTTC
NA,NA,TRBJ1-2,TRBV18,CASSPIGGENYGYTF,TGTGCCAGCTCCCCCATTGGGGGGGAGAACTATGGCTACACCTTC
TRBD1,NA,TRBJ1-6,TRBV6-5,CALQPPSGQNSPLHF,TGTGCCCTACAGCCCCCCTCGGGACAGAACTCACCCCTCCACTTT
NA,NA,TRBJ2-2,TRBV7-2,CASKPQEGRTGELFF,TGTGCCAGCAAGCCCCAGGAGGGTCGTACCGGGGAGCTGTTTTTT
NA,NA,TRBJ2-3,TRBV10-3,CAIGDSTLDTQYF,TGTGCCATCGGGGACTCCACACTAGATACGCAGTATTTT
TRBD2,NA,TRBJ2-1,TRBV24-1,CATSDPPGLARDEQFF,TGTGCCACCAGTGATCCCCCGGGACTAGCCAGGGATGAGCAGTTCTTC
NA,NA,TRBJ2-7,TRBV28,CASSSGTTYEQYF,TGTGCCAGCAGTTCCGGGACAACGTACGAGCAGTACTTC
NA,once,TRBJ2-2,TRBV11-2,CASSLWQSTGELFF,TGTGCCAGCAGCTTGTGGCAGTCCACCGGGGAGCTGTTTTTT
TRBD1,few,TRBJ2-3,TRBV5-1,CASSLVGQGVSDTQYF,TGCGCCAGCAGCTTGGTGGGACAGGGGGTATCAGATACGCAGTATTTT
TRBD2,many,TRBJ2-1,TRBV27,CASGEWGLAGFEQFF,TGTGCCAGCGGCGAGTGGGGACTAGCGGGATTTGAGCAGTTCTTC
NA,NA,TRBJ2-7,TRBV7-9,CASSLGREQYF,TGTGCCAGCAGCTTAGGGCGGGAGCAGTACTTC
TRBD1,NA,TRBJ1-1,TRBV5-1,CASGPGQPNTEAFF,TGCGCCAGCGGGCCGGGACAGCCGAACACTGAAGCTTTCTTT
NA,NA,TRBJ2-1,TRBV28,CASSFQGSRHEQFF,TGTGCCAGCAGTTTTCAGGGTTCGAGGCATGAGCAGTTCTTC
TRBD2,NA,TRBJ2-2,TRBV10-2,CASRSGSNTGELFF,TGCGCCAGCCGTAGCGGGAGTAACACCGGGGAGCTGTTTTTT
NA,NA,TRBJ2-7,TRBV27,CASSSGQPSYEQYF,TGTGCCAGCAGTTCCGGACAGCCCTCCTACGAGCAGTACTTC
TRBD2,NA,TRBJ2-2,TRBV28,CASSLELVAGVTGELFF,TGTGCCAGCAGTTTAGAGTTGGTAGCGGGAGTCACCGGGGAGCTGTTTTTT